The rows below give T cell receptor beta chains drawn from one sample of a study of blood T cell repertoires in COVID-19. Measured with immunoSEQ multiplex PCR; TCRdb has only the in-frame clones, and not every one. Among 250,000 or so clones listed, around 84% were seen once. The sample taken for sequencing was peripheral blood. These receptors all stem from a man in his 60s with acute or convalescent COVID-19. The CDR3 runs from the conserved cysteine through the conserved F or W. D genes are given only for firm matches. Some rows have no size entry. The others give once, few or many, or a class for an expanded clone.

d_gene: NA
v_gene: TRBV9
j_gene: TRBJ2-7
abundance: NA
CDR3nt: TGTGCCAGCAGCGTCCACAGGGACCTCTCCTACGAGCAGTACTTC
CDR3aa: CASSVHRDLSYEQYF

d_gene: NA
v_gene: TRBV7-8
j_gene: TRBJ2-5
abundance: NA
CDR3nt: TGTGCCAGCAGCCCCCGGGACACCCTCTTTAAGACCCAGTACTTC
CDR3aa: CASSPRDTLFKTQYF

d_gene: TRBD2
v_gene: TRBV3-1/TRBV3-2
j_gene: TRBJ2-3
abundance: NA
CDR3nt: TGTGCCAGCAGCCCCCTCGCGGGAGGGCCCCCAGATACGCAGTATTTT
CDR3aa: CASSPLAGGPPDTQYF

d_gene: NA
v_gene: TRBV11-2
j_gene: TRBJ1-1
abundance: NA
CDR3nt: TGTGCCAGCAGCTTAGGGGCGGGGGGACGTGCTTTCTTT
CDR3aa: CASSLGAGGRAFF

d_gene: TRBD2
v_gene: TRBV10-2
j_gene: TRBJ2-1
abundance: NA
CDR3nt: TGCGCCAGCGGTGGGACTAGCGGGGGAAATGAGCAGTTCTTC
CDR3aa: CASGGTSGGNEQFF

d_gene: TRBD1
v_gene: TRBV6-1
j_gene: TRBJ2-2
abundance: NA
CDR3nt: TGTGCCAGCAGTGAACACAGGGGGGACACCGGGGAGCTGTTTTTT
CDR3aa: CASSEHRGDTGELFF

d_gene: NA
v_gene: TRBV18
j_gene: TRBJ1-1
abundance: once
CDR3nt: TGTGCCAGCTCACCATTACCCCAGGGGCAAGCTGAAGCTTTCTTT
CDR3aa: CASSPLPQGQAEAFF

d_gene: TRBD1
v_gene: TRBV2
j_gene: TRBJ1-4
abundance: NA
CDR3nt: TGTGCCAGCAGCTTGGGACAGGCTAATGAAAAACTGTTTTTT
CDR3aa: CASSLGQANEKLFF

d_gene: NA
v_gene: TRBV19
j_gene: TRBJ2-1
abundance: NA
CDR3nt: TGTGCCAGTGAGTATAGCTGGAACTCCTACAATGAGCAGTTCTTC
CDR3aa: CASEYSWNSYNEQFF

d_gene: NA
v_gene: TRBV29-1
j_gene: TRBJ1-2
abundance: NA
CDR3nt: TGCAGCGTTTCGACAGGCTATGGCTACACCTTC
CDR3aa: CSVSTGYGYTF

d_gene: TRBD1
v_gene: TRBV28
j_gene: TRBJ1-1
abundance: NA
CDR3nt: TGTGCCAGCAGTTTCCTCGGGGACAGGGGCACGAACACTGAAGCTTTCTTT
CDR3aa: CASSFLGDRGTNTEAFF

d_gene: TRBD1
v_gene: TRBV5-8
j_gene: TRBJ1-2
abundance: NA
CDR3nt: TGTGCCAGCAGCTTGGTTGTGACAGGGGGTCATGGCTACACCTTC
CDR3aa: CASSLVVTGGHGYTF

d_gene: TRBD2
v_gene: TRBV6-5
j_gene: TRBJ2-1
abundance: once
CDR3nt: TGTGCCAGCAGCCTAGCGGGAGCTTCCTACAATGAGCAGTTCTTC
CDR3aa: CASSLAGASYNEQFF

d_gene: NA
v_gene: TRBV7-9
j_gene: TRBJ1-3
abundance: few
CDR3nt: TGTGCCAGCAGCTTTCGGGGGGTGGGGAACACCATATATTTT
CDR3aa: CASSFRGVGNTIYF

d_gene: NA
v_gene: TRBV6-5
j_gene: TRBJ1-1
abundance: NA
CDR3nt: TGTGCCAGCAAAGACCAGGGTGACACTGAAGCTTTCTTT
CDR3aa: CASKDQGDTEAFF

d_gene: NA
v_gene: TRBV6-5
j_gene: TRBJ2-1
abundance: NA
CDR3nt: TGTGCCAGCGGCCTTATTCCCTCCTACAATGAGCAGTTCTTC
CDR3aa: CASGLIPSYNEQFF

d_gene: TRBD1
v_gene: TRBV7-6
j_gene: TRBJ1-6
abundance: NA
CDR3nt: TGTGCCAGCAGCCAAGGGACAGGGCCTTCAGGGGCCCTCCACTTT
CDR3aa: CASSQGTGPSGALHF

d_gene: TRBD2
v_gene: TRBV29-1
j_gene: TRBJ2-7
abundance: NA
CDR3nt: TGCAGCGTTGCGGGGACTAGCGGGAACTCCTACGAGCAGTACTTC
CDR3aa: CSVAGTSGNSYEQYF

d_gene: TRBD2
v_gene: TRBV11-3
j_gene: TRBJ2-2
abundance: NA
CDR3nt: TGTGCCAGCAGTCTAGCGGGCAACAGCGCCGGGGAGCTGTTTTTT
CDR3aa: CASSLAGNSAGELFF

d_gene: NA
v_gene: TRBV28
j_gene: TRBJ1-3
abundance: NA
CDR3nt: TGTGCCAGCAGTTGGGACCGGGGGGGCTCTGGAAACACCATATATTTT
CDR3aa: CASSWDRGGSGNTIYF

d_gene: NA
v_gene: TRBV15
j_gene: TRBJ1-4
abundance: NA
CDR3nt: TGTGCCACCAGCCTCCGGGGGGAAAAACTGTTTTTT
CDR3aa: CATSLRGEKLFF

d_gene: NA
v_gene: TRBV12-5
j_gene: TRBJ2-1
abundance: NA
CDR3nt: TGTGCTAGTGCCCTGGACAGATCCTACAATGAGCAGTTCTTC
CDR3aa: CASALDRSYNEQFF

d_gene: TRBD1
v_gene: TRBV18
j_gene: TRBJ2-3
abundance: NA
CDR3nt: TGTGCCAGCTCACCCGGGTCCCGGACAGGGGGCGCTATTGGAGATACGCAGTATTTT
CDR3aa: CASSPGSRTGGAIGDTQYF

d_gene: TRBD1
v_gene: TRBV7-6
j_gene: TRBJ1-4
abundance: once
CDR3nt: TGTGCCAGCAGCTTGGGACAGGGGAATGAAAAACTGTTTTTT
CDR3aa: CASSLGQGNEKLFF

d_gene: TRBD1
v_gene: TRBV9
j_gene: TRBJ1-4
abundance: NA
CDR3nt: TGTGCCAGCACAACGGGAGGACAGGGAAGTGAAAAACTGTTTTTT
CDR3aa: CASTTGGQGSEKLFF

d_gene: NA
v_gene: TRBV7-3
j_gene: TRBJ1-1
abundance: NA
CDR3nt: TGTGCCAGCAGCTCCGGGTGGAACGCTGAAGCTTTCTTT
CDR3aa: CASSSGWNAEAFF

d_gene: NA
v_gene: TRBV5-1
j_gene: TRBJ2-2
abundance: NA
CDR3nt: TGCGCCAGCAGCTTGTGGTCTAGCCCAACGAACACCGGGGAGCTGTTTTTT
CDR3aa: CASSLWSSPTNTGELFF

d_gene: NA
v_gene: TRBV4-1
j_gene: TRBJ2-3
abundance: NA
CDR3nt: TGCGCCAGCAGCCTAACGGGGGGCACAGATACGCAGTATTTT
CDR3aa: CASSLTGGTDTQYF

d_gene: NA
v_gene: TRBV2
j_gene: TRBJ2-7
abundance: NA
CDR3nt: TGTGCCAGCAGCCAGGACAGATACGAGCAGTACTTC
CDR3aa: CASSQDRYEQYF

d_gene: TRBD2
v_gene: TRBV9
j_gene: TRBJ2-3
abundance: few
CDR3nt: TGTGCCAGCAGTCCGTCTAGCGGGAGTCCAGATACGCAGTATTTT
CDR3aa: CASSPSSGSPDTQYF

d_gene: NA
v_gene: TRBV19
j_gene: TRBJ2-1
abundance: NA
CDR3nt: TGTGCCAGTAGTCTCGCCGGGACACCTTTCAATGAGCAGTTCTTC
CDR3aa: CASSLAGTPFNEQFF

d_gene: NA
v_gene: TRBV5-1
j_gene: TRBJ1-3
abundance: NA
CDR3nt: TGCGCCAGCAGCTCTTATGCGGGAGCTGGAAACACCATATATTTT
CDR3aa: CASSSYAGAGNTIYF

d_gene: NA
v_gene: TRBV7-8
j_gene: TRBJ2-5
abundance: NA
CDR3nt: TGTGCCAGCTTTAAGAAGGAAGTTAGGCGAAGGGGGAACCAAGAGACCCAGTACTTC
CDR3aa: CASFKKEVRRRGNQETQYF

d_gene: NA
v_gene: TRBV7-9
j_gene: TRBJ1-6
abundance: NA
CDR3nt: TGTGCCAGCAGCCCGGCGGAGTTGAAGCATTCACCCCTCCACTTT
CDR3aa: CASSPAELKHSPLHF

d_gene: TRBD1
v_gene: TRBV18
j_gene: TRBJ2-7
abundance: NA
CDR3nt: TGTGCCAGCTCACCACCGGGACAGGCGTACGAGCAGTACTTC
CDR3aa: CASSPPGQAYEQYF

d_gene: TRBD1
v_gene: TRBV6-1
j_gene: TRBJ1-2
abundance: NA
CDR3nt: TGTGCCAGCAGTGAAAAGTCGGGACAGGGGGCAGGCTATGGCTACACCTTC
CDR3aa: CASSEKSGQGAGYGYTF

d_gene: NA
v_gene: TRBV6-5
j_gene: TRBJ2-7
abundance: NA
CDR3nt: TGTGCCAGCAGTTACTTAACTAGGCGGGACGAGCAGTACTTC
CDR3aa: CASSYLTRRDEQYF

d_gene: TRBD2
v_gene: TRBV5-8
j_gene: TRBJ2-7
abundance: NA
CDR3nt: TGTGCCAGCAGCACTACAGCCGGGACTAGCGGACTAAGCTCCTACGAGCAGTACTTC
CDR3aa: CASSTTAGTSGLSSYEQYF

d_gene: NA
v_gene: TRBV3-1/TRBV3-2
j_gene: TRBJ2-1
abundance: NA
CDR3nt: TGTGCCAGCAGCCAAGATCTCGGGGACACCGTATACAATGAGCAGTTCTTC
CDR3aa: CASSQDLGDTVYNEQFF

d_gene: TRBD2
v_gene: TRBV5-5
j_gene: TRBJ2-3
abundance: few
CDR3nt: TGTGCCAGCTCACGGACTAGCGGGGGGACCGCAGATACGCAGTATTTT
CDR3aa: CASSRTSGGTADTQYF

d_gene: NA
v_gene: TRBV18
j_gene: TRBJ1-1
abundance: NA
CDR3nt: TGTGCCAGCTCCCCCGTGGGACTTCGGAACACTGAAGCTTTCTTT
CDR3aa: CASSPVGLRNTEAFF

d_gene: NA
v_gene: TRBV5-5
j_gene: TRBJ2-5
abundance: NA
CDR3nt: TGTGCCAGCAGCTTGACCCTAGTTCCAGAGACCCAGTACTTC
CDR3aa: CASSLTLVPETQYF

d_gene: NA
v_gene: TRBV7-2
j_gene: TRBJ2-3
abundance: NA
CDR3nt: TGTGCCAGCAGCGTGACCGGGACACTAACCACAGATACGCAGTATTTT
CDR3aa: CASSVTGTLTTDTQYF